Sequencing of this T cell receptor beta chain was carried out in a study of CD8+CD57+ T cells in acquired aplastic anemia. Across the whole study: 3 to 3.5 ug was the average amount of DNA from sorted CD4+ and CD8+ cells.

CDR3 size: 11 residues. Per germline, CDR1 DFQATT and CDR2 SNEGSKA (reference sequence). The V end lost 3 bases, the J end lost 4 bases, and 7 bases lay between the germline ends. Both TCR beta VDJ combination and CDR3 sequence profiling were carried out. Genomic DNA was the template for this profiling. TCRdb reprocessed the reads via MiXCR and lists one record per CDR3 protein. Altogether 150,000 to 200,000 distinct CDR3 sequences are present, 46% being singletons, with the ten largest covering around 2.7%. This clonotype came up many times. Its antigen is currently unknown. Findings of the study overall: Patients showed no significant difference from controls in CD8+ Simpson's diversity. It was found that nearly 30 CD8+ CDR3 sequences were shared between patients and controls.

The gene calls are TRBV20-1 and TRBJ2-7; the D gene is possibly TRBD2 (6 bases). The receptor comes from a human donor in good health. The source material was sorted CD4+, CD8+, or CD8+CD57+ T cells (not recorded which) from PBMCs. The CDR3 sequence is CSASRGYEQYF. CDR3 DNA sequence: TGCAGTGCTAGTCGGGGGTACGAGCAGTACTTC.